These 23 T cell receptor beta chains originate from one sample sequenced in a study of beta chain features in type 1 diabetes. The antigens of these receptors remain unknown. Study-level results: People with Type 1 diabetes carried modestly yet significantly shorter TCRB CDR3s in all four CD4+ subsets.

The study reverse transcribed the entire isolated RNA, so it sequenced expressed TCRB transcripts. The protocol was immunoSEQ multiplex PCR, while the TCRdb copy is restricted to in-frame clones and leaves out a portion. The data hold hundreds of thousands of clones, with around an eighth observed a single time. Material for sequencing was naive CD4+ T cells from blood. The origin of the receptors is a man younger than 35 with type 1 diabetes.

This clone was detected a few times. The chain employs TRBV29-1 and TRBJ1-4; 10 bases align to TRBD1. This CDR3 comprises 19 residues. Looked up from germline, CDR1 is SQVTM and CDR2 is ANQGSEA. V gave up 7 bases and J gave up 0 bases; unmatched junction bases: 17. CDR3 loop: CSASPGQGTHTPTNEKLFF. The DNA for the CDR3 is TGCAGCGCCTCCCCGGGACAGGGGACCCACACCCCAACTAATGAAAAACTGTTTTTT.

The genes are TRBV7-3 and TRBJ1-5; TRBD1 aligns across 7 bases. The CDR3 is 15 amino acids. Germline-derived CDR1 and CDR2 are SGHTA and FQGTGA. J lost 3 bases, V lost 0 bases, and 2 bases had no gene match. The CDR3 region has the DNA TGTGCCAGCAGCTTAACGGGACAGTCCAATCAGCCCCAGCATTTT. Amino acid sequence: CASSLTGQSNQPQHF.

V is TRBV5-1 and J is TRBJ1-2; D possibly corresponds to TRBD1 (6 bases). Germline V CDR1 and CDR2: SGHRS, YFSETQ. The V gene lost 0 bases and the J gene lost 5 bases, with 23 bases spanning the gap. This CDR3 contains 18 residues. The CDR3 loop is CASSLGPMATRTVYGYTF. DNA of the CDR3: TGCGCCAGCAGCTTGGGACCAATGGCCACCCGGACAGTGTATGGCTACACCTTC.

The chain has TRBV20-1 and TRBJ2-7, with 7 bases lining up with TRBD2. The CDR3 is 11 amino acids. In germline, CDR1 is DFQATT, CDR2 SNEGSKA (reference sequence). After removal of 3 bases from V and 8 bases from J, the junction contained 4 bases not matched to a gene. DNA of the CDR3: TGCAGTGCTAGTCCCGGGACTAAGCAGTACTTC. It translates to CSASPGTKQYF.

This clone was counted between two and nine times. The chain combines TRBV6-5 with TRBJ2-4, with D maybe TRBD2 (6 bases). The CDR3 consists of 15 residues. Germline V gives CDR1 MNHEY, CDR2 SVGAGI. Trimming pared 6 bases from V and 8 bases from J, leaving 20 bases between. In DNA form, the CDR3 reads TGTGCCAGCAGCCCCCGTCCGGGGGTAGTAGACATTCAGTACTTC. It yields the protein CASSPRPGVVDIQYF.

In this sample, this clone turned up a few times. The chain has TRBV2 and TRBJ1-2, with 8 positions matching TRBD1. This CDR3 is built from 14 residues. V dropped 5 bases and J dropped 3; count of bases not matched to a gene: 5. Germline lookup yields CDR1 SNHLY and CDR2 FYNNEI. The CDR3: CASSPGGAYYGYTF. The CDR3, as DNA: TGTGCCAGCAGTCCAGGGGGCGCCTACTATGGCTACACCTTC.

The rearrangement links TRBV11-2 to TRBJ2-7; 8 bases are shared with TRBD1. The J segment lost 3 bases and the V segment lost 6 bases, leaving 10 bases of the junction unmatched. Looked up from germline, CDR1 is SGHAT and CDR2 is FQNNGV. CDR3 length: 15 amino acids. The CDR3 is CASREPGGKSYEQYF. In DNA, the CDR3 is TGTGCCAGCAGAGAACCAGGGGGCAAAAGCTACGAGCAGTACTTC.

This rearrangement joins TRBV29-1 to TRBJ2-3; the D gene is possibly TRBD2 (5 bases). The CDR3 covers 12 residues. Germline V gene lookup returns CDR1 SQVTM and CDR2 ANQGSEA. V lost 8 bases and J lost 15, with 24 bases in between. This chain's CDR3 is CSPHTTGTVTYF. As DNA, the CDR3 is TGCAGCCCACACACCACGGGAACCGTAACCTATTTT.

This clone was counted only a few times. The chain couples TRBV23-1 to TRBJ1-5, with a possible D match to TRBD1 (6 bases). TRBV23-1 qualifies as an ORF whose function is uncertain. V was pared by 3 bases and J by 2 bases, with 17 bases between. The CDR3 covers 17 residues. The CDR3 DNA sequence: TGCGCCAGCAGTCATCCCCTACAGGGCGTTGGCAATCAGCCCCAGCATTTT. Amino acids: CASSHPLQGVGNQPQHF.

This clone was observed a single time. The V gene is TRBV11-2, the J gene TRBJ2-1; either TRBD1 or TRBD2 may fit D (5 bases each). CDR1 is SGHAT and CDR2 is FQNNGV in the germline V gene. V lost 1 base to trimming and J lost 6 bases, with 13 bases between them. The CDR3 consists of 15 residues. CDR3 coding DNA: TGTGCCAGCAGCTTAGGAGGGGTTTCTGTCAATGAGCAGTTCTTC. It translates to CASSLGGVSVNEQFF.

This clone was seen more than once but under ten times. The V gene is TRBV7-9, the J gene TRBJ1-2, with D uncertain. Trimming cost V 1 base and J 0 bases, with 9 bases left between them. This CDR3 is built from 15 residues. The germline V gene encodes CDR1 SEHNR and CDR2 FQNEAQ (reference sequence). CDR3 in amino acids: CASSLERRANYGYTF. The CDR3 nucleotides read TGTGCCAGCAGCTTAGAGCGAAGAGCTAACTATGGCTACACCTTC.

The chain carries TRBV28 and TRBJ1-3; D uncertain. The CDR3 is made up of 12 amino acids. CDR1 is MDHEN and CDR2 is SYDVKM in the germline V gene. V lost 7 bases to trimming and J lost 5 bases, with 9 bases between them. The CDR3 bases are TGTGCCAGCACCGAGGGAAGAAACACCATATATTTT. Protein sequence: CASTEGRNTIYF.

This clone showed up just a few times. The chain links TRBV10-3 to TRBJ1-2; 8 bases are a match to TRBD1. This CDR3 spans 15 amino acids. The V gene end was trimmed by 0 bases and the J gene end by 0 bases; junction bases not matched to a gene: 0. Germline V CDR1 and CDR2: ENHRY, SYGVKD. CDR3 DNA: TGTGCCATCAGTGAGTCGGACAGGGCTAACTATGGCTACACCTTC. This encodes CAISESDRANYGYTF.

The chain uses TRBV30 and TRBJ2-7; TRBD1 aligns across 9 bases. The CDR3 is 12 amino acids. V was pared by 3 bases and J by 12 bases, with 9 bases of the junction left unmatched. Germline V gene data show CDR1 as GTSNPN and CDR2 as SVGIG (reference sequence). In nucleotides, the CDR3 is TGTGCCTGGAGGCCAGGGACAGGGACTATGTACTTC. Its protein product is CAWRPGTGTMYF.

The rearrangement joins TRBV6-5 to TRBJ1-1, with D uncertain. Trimming left V 5 bases short and J 5 bases short, with 15 bases between. The CDR3 is made up of 14 amino acids. The V gene's germline CDR1 is MNHEY and CDR2 SVGAGI. The CDR3 reads CASSLNGRETEAFF. In DNA form, the CDR3 reads TGTGCCAGCAGTCTTAATGGGCGGGAGACTGAAGCTTTCTTT.

J is TRBJ1-1 and V is TRBV21-1. TRBV21-1 is a pseudogene locus. The CDR3 consists of 11 residues. DNA of the CDR3: TGTGCCAGCAGCTTCTTAAGGGAAGCTTTCTTT. Its translation: CASSFLREAFF.

This clone was observed a few times. The V and J genes are TRBV6-5 and TRBJ1-1; TRBD1 is a possible D gene (6 bases). From germline, CDR1 is MNHEY and CDR2 SVGAGI. CDR3 length equals 11 residues. The V and J ends lost 11 bases and 4 bases respectively, with 11 bases between them. In nucleotides, the CDR3 is TGTGCCGCAGGGGTCGCCACTGAAGCTTTCTTT. Protein sequence: CAAGVATEAFF.

This clone was counted between two and nine times. V and J are TRBV28 and TRBJ2-3, with no clear D. Germline CDR1 MDHEN, CDR2 SYDVKM. Between the trimmed V and J ends, which lost 4 bases and 0 bases, there was a span of 5 bases. The CDR3 consists of 13 residues. The chain's CDR3 is CASSSSSTDTQYF. The CDR3 DNA reads as TGTGCCAGCAGTTCCTCTAGCACAGATACGCAGTATTTT. The full variable domain, its missing parts supplied by reference TRBV28 and TRBJ2-3, is DVKVTQSSRYLVKRTGEKVFLECVQDMDHENMFWYRQDPGLGLRLIYFSYDVKMKEKGDIPEGYSVSREKKERFSLILESASTNQTSMYLCASSSSSTDTQYFGPGTRLTVL.

The chain is built from TRBV9 and TRBJ2-5; 8 nucleotides align to TRBD2. The germline V gene has CDR1 SGDLS and CDR2 YYNGEE. Trimming removed 0 bases from V and 4 bases from J; junction bases left unmatched: 5. CDR3 size: 15 residues. The CDR3: CASSVVGGAGETQYF. The CDR3 nucleotides read TGTGCCAGCAGCGTAGTCGGGGGGGCTGGAGAGACCCAGTACTTC.

This chain uses TRBV19 with TRBJ2-7; 7 nucleotides match TRBD1. CDR3 length equals 15 residues. CDR1 is LNHDA, CDR2 SQIVND, per germline (reference sequence). V gave up 6 bases and J gave up 2 bases; unmatched junction bases: 10. The CDR3 DNA is TGTGCCAGTAGGAAGGGGGACAGCCTTGCCTACGAGCAGTACTTC. Translating it yields CASRKGDSLAYEQYF.

A few counts support this clone. V gene TRBV6-5 combines with J gene TRBJ1-2, with D possibly matching TRBD1 (6 bases). V was trimmed by 0 bases and J by 4 bases, leaving 15 bases between them. CDR1 is MNHEY and CDR2 is SVGAGI in the germline V gene. The CDR3 extends over 16 amino acids. The CDR3 loop reads CASSYSRTELGYGYTF. Written as DNA, the CDR3 is TGTGCCAGCAGTTACTCTAGGACAGAACTTGGCTATGGCTACACCTTC.

This clone turned up a few times. The chain recombines TRBV28 with TRBJ1-1, with D possibly being TRBD1 (6 bases). The CDR3 runs 13 residues. Germline CDR1 is MDHEN and CDR2 is SYDVKM. Trimming removed 6 bases at V and 4 bases at J, with 12 bases between. DNA for the CDR3: TGTGCCAGCAGGCTTACAGGGTCCACTGAAGCTTTCTTT. This translates into CASRLTGSTEAFF.

This clone showed up just a few times. This chain uses TRBV7-9 with TRBJ1-1, with D unresolved. Germline CDR1 is SEHNR and CDR2 is FQNEAQ (reference sequence). V shed 5 bases and J shed 0 bases, with 10 bases lying between them. The CDR3 runs 14 residues. The CDR3 nucleotides read TGTGCCAGCAGCCCCCAGACGGTGAACACTGAAGCTTTCTTT. Protein product: CASSPQTVNTEAFF.